This T cell receptor (beta chain) was found in a study of vaccination and CD4 T cells after COVID-19. Details on this clonotype: Its antigen is not identified.

Oncomine TCR Beta short-read sequencing was applied to DNA from cultured CD4+ T cells. TCRdb processed the PCR reads anew with MiXCR; each CDR3 protein has one entry. The sample yields some 6,000 distinct CDR3 sequences, roughly 35% seen once. Trimming removed 0 bases from V and 2 bases from J, with 14 bases in between. The CDR3 loop spans 16 amino acids. Germline V gives CDR1 SGHRS, CDR2 YFSETQ. Treatment reported: roughly nine-day PBMC culture with coronavirus spike peptide pools or control peptides (ViraFEST assay). Ahead of the COVID-19 pandemic (2011-2018), the CD4+ T cells of the unexposed donor were collected.

The sequencing input was CD4+ T cells from blood, cultured in vitro. This chain joins TRBV5-1 and TRBJ1-2; D is possibly TRBD1 (6 bases). This sequence was found in a human donor in good health. The CDR3 DNA reads TGCGCCAGCAGCTTGGAACAGGGCCAAACCAACTATGGCTACACCTTC. Amino acids: CASSLEQGQTNYGYTF.